This TCR beta chain derives from a study of post-analysis software for immune sequencing data. Unique molecular identifiers tagged the TCR beta cDNA libraries. TCRdb itself ran the PCR reads through MiXCR, one entry per CDR3 protein. The data contain some 240,000 distinct CDR3 sequences, 35% to 40% of them singletons. Notes on the study in general: TRBV5-6, TRBV5-1 and TRBV20-1 belonged to a set of roughly five TRBV segments that were more frequent in patients than controls.

Germline loops: CDR1 MNHEY, CDR2 SMNVEV (reference sequence). Trimming shortened V by 6 bases and J by 4 bases, and 18 bases separated the two germline ends. The CDR3 sequence is 15 residues long. This clonotype was seen more than once but under ten times. Antigen unknown. Sequencing was carried out using blood. The rearrangement links TRBV27 to TRBJ2-5, with a possible D match to TRBD2 (5 bases). The clonotype was recovered from a girl between 10 and 17 years old with multiple sclerosis. As DNA, the CDR3 is TGTGCCAGCAGCTTGGCCTTAGCGTTGGGAGAGACCCAGTACTTC. This codes for CASSLALALGETQYF.